This T cell receptor beta chain was profiled in a study of T cell responses to AZD1222 COVID-19 vaccine. Clones were read by immunoSEQ multiplex PCR, and TCRdb kept only the in-frame ones, dropping some. Of 84,000 or so clones in the sample, approximately 90% were seen once. This CDR3 has 13 residues. Trimming removed 1 base at V and 2 bases at J, with 4 bases between. The germline V gene encodes CDR1 PRHDT and CDR2 FYEKMQ (reference sequence). Notes on this clone: Its antigen is still unknown.

Study-level points and caveats: Nearly half of spike-specific TCRs reportedly target unmutated variant regions.

The receptor comes from an adult in good health. The chain employs TRBV13 and TRBJ2-3; no definite D call. The sequencing used peripheral blood, collected on day 0 of AZD1222 vaccination. This chain's CDR3 is CASSLEDTDTQYF. DNA of the CDR3: TGTGCCAGCAGCTTAGAGGACACAGATACGCAGTATTTT.